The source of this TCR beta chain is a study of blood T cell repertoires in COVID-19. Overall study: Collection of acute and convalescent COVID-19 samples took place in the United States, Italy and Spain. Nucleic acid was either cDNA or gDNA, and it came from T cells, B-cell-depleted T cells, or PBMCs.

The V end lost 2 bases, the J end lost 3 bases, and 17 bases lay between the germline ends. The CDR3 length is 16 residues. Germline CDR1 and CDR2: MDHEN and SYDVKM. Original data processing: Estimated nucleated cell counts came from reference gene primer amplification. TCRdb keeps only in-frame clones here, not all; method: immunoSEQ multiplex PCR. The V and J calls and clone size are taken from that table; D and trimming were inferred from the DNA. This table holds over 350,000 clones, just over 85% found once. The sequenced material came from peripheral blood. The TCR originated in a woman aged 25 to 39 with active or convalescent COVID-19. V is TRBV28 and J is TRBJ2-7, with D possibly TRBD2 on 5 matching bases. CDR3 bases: TGTGCCAGCAGTTTAATCTCGGGCCCGAGGGTCTACGAGCAGTACTTC. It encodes CASSLISGPRVYEQYF.